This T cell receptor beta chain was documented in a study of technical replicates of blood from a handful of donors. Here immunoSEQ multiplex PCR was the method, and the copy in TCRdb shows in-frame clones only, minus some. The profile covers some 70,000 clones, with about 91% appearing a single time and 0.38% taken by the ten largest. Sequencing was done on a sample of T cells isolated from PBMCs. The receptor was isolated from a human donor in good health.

CDR3 sequence: CASRGTSGKQFF. CDR3 DNA: TGTGCCAGCAGAGGGACTAGCGGGAAGCAGTTCTTC. V is TRBV2 and J is TRBJ2-1; TRBD2 matches 13 bases. The CDR3 runs 12 residues. From germline, CDR1 is SNHLY and CDR2 FYNNEI. After removal of 6 bases from V and 11 bases from J, the junction contained 1 base not matched to a gene.